The TCR beta chain under discussion was sequenced for a study of identical twins. This clonotype has a handful of counts. Its antigen is as yet unknown. Looked up from germline, CDR1 is SGHTA and CDR2 is FQGNSA. This CDR3 has 13 amino acids. V dropped 5 bases and J dropped 5 bases, with 11 bases sitting between them. The authors used template switching to add a universal primer site and gave cDNA unique molecular identifiers. TCRdb reprocessed the 5' RACE reads with MiXCR, giving one entry per CDR3 protein. The data contain fewer than 450,000 distinct CDR3 sequences, approximately 10% of them singletons. Findings and limits, study-wide: Reduced insertions were recorded for abundant cord blood beta clonotypes, with no such pattern in memory repertoires.

Sequencing was carried out using naive T cells sorted from blood. The genes are TRBV7-2 and TRBJ2-3; D remains unclear. This TCR came from a woman aged 45 to 65 in good health. The CDR3 region has the DNA TGTGCCAGCAGCCGAAGAATTGGAGATACGCAGTATTTT. Translation: CASSRRIGDTQYF. The variable domain in full, completed from reference TRBV7-2 and TRBJ2-3, reads GAGVSQSPSNKVTEKGKDVELRCDPISGHTALYWYRQSLGQGLEFLIYFQGNSAPDKSGLPSDRFSAERTGGSVSTLTIQRTQQEDSAVYLCASSRRIGDTQYFGPGTRLTVL.